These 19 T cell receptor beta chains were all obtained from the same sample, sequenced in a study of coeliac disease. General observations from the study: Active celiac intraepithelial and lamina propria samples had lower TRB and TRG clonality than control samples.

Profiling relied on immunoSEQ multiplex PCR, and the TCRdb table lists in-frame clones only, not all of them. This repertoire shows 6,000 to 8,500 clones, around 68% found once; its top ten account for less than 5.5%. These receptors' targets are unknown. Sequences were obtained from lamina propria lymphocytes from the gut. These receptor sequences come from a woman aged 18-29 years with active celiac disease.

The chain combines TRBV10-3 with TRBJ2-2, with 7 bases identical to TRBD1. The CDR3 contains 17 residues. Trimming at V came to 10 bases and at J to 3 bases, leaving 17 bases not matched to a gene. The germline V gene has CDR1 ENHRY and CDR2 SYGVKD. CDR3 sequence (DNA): TGTGCCACCCTCGGAGTCACAGGGGAACGTTACACCGGGGAGCTGTTTTTT. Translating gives CATLGVTGERYTGELFF.

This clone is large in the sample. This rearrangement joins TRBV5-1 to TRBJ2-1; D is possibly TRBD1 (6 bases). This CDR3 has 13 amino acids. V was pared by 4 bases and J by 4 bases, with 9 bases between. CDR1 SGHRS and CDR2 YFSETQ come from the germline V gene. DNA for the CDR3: TGCGCCAGCAGCGGGGGCTCTTACAATGAGCAGTTCTTC. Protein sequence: CASSGGSYNEQFF.

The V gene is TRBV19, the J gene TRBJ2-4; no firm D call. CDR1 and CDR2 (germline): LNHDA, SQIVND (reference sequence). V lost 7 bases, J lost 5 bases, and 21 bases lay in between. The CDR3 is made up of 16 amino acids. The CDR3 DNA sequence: TGTGCCAGTAATTCGCTGGGCCAAGGCCAGGAAAACATTCAGTACTTC. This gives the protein CASNSLGQGQENIQYF.

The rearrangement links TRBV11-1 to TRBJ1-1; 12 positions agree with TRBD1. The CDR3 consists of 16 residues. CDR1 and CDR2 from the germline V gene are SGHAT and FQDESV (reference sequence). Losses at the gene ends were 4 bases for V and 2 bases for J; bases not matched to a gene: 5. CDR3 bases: TGTGCCAGCAGCTCACCGGGACAGGGGGCAAACACTGAAGCTTTCTTT. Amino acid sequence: CASSSPGQGANTEAFF.

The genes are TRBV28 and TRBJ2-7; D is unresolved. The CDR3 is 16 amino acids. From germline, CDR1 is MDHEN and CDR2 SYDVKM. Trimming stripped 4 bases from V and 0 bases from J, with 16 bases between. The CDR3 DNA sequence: TGTGCCAGCAGTTCGCAGACGACTCGTAGCTCCTACGAGCAGTACTTC. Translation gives CASSSQTTRSSYEQYF. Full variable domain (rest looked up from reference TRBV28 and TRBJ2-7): DVKVTQSSRYLVKRTGEKVFLECVQDMDHENMFWYRQDPGLGLRLIYFSYDVKMKEKGDIPEGYSVSREKKERFSLILESASTNQTSMYLCASSSQTTRSSYEQYFGPGTRLTVT.

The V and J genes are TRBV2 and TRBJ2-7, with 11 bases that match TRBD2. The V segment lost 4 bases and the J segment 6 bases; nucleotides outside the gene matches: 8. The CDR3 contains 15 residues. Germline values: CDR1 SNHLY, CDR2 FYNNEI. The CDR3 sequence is CASSARRLAGGEQYF. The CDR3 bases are TGTGCCAGCAGTGCCAGGCGCCTAGCGGGAGGCGAGCAGTACTTC. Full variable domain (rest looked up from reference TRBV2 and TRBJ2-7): EPEVTQTPSHQVTQMGQEVILRCVPISNHLYFYWYRQILGQKVEFLVSFYNNEISEKSEIFDDQFSVERPDGSNFTLKIRSTKLEDSAMYFCASSARRLAGGEQYFGPGTRLTVT.

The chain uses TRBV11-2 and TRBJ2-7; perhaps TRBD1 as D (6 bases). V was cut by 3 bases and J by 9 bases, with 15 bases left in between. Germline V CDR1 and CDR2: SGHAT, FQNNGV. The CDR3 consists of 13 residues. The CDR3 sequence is CASSFGQPQGQYF. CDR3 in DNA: TGTGCCAGCAGCTTCGGACAGCCACAGGGGCAGTACTTC.

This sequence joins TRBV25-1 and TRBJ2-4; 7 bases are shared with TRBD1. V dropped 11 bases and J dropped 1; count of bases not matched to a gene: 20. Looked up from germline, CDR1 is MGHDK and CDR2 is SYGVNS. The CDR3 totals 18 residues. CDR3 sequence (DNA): TGTGCCCCGAAGGGGCCGAGGGGGCTACAGCGGGCCAAAAACATTCAGTACTTC. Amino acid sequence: CAPKGPRGLQRAKNIQYF. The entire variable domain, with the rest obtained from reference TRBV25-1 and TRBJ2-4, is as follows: EADIYQTPRYLVIGTGKKITLECSQTMGHDKMYWYQQDPGMELHLIHYSYGVNSTEKGDLSSESTVSRIRTEHFPLTLESARPSHTSQYLCAPKGPRGLQRAKNIQYFGAGTRLSVL.

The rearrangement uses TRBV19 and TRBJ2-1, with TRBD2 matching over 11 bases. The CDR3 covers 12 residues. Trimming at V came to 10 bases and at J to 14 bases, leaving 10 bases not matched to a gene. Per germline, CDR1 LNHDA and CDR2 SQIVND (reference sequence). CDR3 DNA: TGTGCCACCGGGACTAGCGGAGCCGGGAAGTTCTTC. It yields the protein CATGTSGAGKFF. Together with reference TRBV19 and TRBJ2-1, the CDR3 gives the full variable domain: DGGITQSPKYLFRKEGQNVTLSCEQNLNHDAMYWYRQDPGQGLRLIYYSQIVNDFQKGDIAEGYSVSREKKESFPLTVTSAQKNPTAFYLCATGTSGAGKFFGPGTRLTVL.

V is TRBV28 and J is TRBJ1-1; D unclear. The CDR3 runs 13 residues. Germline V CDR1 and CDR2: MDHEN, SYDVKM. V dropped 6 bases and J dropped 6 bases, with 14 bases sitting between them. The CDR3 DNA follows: TGTGCCAGCAGCCGGAACAGTAGACCTGAAGCTTTCTTT. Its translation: CASSRNSRPEAFF.

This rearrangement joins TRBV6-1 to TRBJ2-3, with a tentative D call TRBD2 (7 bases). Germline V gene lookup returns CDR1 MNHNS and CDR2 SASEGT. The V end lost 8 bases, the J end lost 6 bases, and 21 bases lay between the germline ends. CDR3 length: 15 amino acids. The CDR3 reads CASWAKGGTKDTQYF. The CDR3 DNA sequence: TGTGCCAGCTGGGCAAAGGGGGGGACAAAGGATACGCAGTATTTT.

The CDR3 DNA is TGCAGCGTTGAAGTTTTCCGGGGTCAGGAGACCCAGTACTTC. Protein: CSVEVFRGQETQYF. The chain is built from TRBV29-1 and TRBJ2-5, with D possibly TRBD2 on 5 matching bases. V lost 1 base and J lost 5, with 14 bases in between. The CDR3 has 14 residues. Looked up from germline, CDR1 is SQVTM and CDR2 is ANQGSEA.

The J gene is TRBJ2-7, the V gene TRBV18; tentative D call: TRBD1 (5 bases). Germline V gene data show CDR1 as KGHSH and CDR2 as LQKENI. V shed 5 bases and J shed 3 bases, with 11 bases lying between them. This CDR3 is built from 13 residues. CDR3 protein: CASSSKGFYEQYF. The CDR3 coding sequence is TGTGCCAGCTCAAGTAAGGGGTTCTACGAGCAGTACTTC.

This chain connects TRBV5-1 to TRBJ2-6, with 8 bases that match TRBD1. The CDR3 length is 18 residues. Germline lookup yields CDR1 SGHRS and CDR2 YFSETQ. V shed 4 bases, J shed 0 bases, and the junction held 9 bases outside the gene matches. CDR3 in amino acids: CASSVPRDRLSGANVLTF. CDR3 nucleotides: TGCGCCAGCAGCGTACCCCGGGACAGGCTCTCTGGGGCCAACGTCCTGACTTTC. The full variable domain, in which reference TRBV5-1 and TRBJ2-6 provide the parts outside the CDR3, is KAGVTQTPRYLIKTRGQQVTLSCSPISGHRSVSWYQQTPGQGLQFLFEYFSETQRNKGNFPGRFSGRQFSNSRSEMNVSTLELGDSALYLCASSVPRDRLSGANVLTFGAGSRLTVL.

CDR3 bases: TGCGCCAGCAGTGAGTTGGACAGGGATAAGAATGAGCAGTTCTTC. Translated: CASSELDRDKNEQFF. The genes are TRBV10-1 and TRBJ2-1; 8 positions match TRBD1. J gave up 7 bases and V 1 base, and 6 bases lay outside the gene matches. Germline CDR1 WNHNN, CDR2 SYGVQD (reference sequence). This CDR3 has 15 residues.

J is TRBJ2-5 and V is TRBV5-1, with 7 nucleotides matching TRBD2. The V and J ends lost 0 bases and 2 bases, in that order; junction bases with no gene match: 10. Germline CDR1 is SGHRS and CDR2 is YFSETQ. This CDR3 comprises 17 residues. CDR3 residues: CASSLGGRAGHQETQYF. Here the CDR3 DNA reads TGCGCCAGCAGCTTGGGAGGGAGGGCGGGGCATCAAGAGACCCAGTACTTC.

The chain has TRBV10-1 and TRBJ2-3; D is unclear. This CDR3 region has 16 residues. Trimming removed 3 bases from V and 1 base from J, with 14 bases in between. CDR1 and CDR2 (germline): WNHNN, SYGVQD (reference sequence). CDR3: CASSDFEVAGTDTQYF. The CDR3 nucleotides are TGCGCCAGCAGTGACTTCGAGGTAGCCGGCACAGATACGCAGTATTTT.

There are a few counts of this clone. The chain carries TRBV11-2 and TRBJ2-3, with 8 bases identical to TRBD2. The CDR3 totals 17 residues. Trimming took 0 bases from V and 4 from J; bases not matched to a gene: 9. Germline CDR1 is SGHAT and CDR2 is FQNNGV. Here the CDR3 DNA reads TGTGCCAGCAGCTTAGAGGCTAGCGGGCCCCGCGCAGATACGCAGTATTTT. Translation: CASSLEASGPRADTQYF. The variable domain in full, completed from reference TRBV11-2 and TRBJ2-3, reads EAGVAQSPRYKIIEKRQSVAFWCNPISGHATLYWYQQILGQGPKLLIQFQNNGVVDDSQLPKDRFSAERLKGVDSTLKIQPAKLEDSAVYLCASSLEASGPRADTQYFGPGTRLTVL.

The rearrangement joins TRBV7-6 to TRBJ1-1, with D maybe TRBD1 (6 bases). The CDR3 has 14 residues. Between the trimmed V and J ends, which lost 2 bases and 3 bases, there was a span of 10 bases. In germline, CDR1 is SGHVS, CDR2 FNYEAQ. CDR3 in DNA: TGTGCCAGCAGCTTACCAGGGGAGTACACTGAAGCTTTCTTT. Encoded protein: CASSLPGEYTEAFF.